The subject of this entry is one TCR beta chain. TCRdb keeps only in-frame clones here, not all; method: immunoSEQ multiplex PCR. The repertoire holds 55,000 to 75,000 clones, with around 84% as singletons. The V and J ends lost 6 bases and 2 bases, in that order; junction bases with no gene match: 2. CDR3 length: 14 residues. Germline-derived CDR1 and CDR2 are SNHLY and FYNNEI. The source of the sample is a study of OX40 agonist ivuxolimab in advanced cancers. This TCR derives from an adult with an advanced solid tumor such as melanoma, head and neck, liver or kidney cancer. The input for sequencing was CD4+ or CD8+ T cells sorted from blood, taken in a trial of the OX40 agonist ivuxolimab. V and J are TRBV2 and TRBJ1-5; 9 bases match TRBD1. In DNA form, the CDR3 reads TGTGCCAGCAGACAGGGGGCTCGCAATCAGCCCCAGCATTTT. Translating gives CASRQGARNQPQHF.